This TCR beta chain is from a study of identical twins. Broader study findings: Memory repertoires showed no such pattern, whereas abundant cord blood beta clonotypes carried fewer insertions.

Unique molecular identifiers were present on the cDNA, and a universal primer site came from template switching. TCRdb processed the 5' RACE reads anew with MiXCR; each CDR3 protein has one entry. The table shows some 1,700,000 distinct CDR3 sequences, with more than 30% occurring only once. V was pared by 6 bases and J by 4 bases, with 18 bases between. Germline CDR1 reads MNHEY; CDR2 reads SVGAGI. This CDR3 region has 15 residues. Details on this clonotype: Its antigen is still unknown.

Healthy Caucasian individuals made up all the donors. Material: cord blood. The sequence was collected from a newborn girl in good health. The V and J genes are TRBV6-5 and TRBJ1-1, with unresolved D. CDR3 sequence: CASRSWTQRGTEAFF. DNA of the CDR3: TGTGCCAGCAGGTCATGGACCCAGCGGGGCACTGAAGCTTTCTTT.